A single sample is the source of the 7 T cell receptor beta chains below, sequenced in a study of T cell changes during pregnancy in multiple sclerosis. Libraries were prepared by immunoSEQ multiplex PCR; TCRdb keeps only in-frame clonotypes and omits some of them. The table has about 45,000 clones, around 93% seen once; the top ten hold 2.9%. The specimen was CD8+ T cells from peripheral blood mononuclear cells, collected in the second trimester of pregnancy. The receptors here all came from a female donor with multiple sclerosis, enrolled in a pregnancy study.

For the CDR3, the DNA is TGTGCCAGCAGCTTGGACCCGGGACTAGGTGCCTACAATGAGCAGTTCTTC. This sequence encodes CASSLDPGLGAYNEQFF. The chain couples TRBV5-8 to TRBJ2-1; 8 positions match TRBD2. The CDR3 is made up of 17 amino acids. CDR1 and CDR2 from the germline V gene are SGHTS and YDEGEE. Losses at the gene ends were 0 bases for V and 2 bases for J; bases not matched to a gene: 7. The whole variable domain, filled in from reference TRBV5-8 and TRBJ2-1, reads EAGVTQSPTHLIKTRGQQATLRCSPISGHTSVYWYQQALGLGLQFLLWYDEGEERNRGNFPPRFSGRQFPNYSSELNVNALELEDSALYLCASSLDPGLGAYNEQFFGPGTRLTVL.

The chain joins TRBV6-5 to TRBJ1-1; TRBD1 might be the D (5 bases). V shed 2 bases and J shed 4 bases, with 14 bases lying between them. The CDR3 sequence is 15 residues long. CDR1 and CDR2 (germline): MNHEY, SVGAGI. The CDR3 here is CASSYDAGITTEAFF. CDR3 nucleotides: TGTGCCAGCAGTTACGACGCAGGGATTACCACTGAAGCTTTCTTT.

This sequence joins TRBV7-6 and TRBJ1-5; D is unclear. The CDR3 runs 12 residues. Trimming took off 1 base at V and 7 bases at J, with 5 bases between the two ends. Germline V CDR1 and CDR2: SGHVS, FNYEAQ. CDR3 sequence reads: CASSLGAQPQHF. In nucleotides, the CDR3 is TGTGCCAGCAGCTTAGGGGCCCAGCCCCAGCATTTT. Looking up the rest from reference TRBV7-6 and TRBJ1-5 gives the full variable domain: GAGVSQSPRYKVTKRGQDVALRCDPISGHVSLYWYRQALGQGPEFLTYFNYEAQQDKSGLPNDRFSAERPEGSISTLTIQRTEQRDSAMYRCASSLGAQPQHFGDGTRLSIL.

The rearrangement links TRBV25-1 to TRBJ2-7, with 9 bases fitting TRBD1. From germline, CDR1 is MGHDK and CDR2 SYGVNS. V was clipped by 7 bases and J by 4 bases; unmatched bases: 8. The CDR3 has 14 residues. CDR3 in amino acids: CASTRTGGRYEQYF. CDR3 nucleotide sequence: TGTGCCAGCACCAGAACAGGGGGCAGGTACGAGCAGTACTTC.

This chain joins TRBV7-9 and TRBJ2-3; 9 bases are a match to TRBD2. Trimming removed 7 bases from V and 1 base from J; junction bases left unmatched: 6. CDR1 is SEHNR, CDR2 FQNEAQ, per germline (reference sequence). This CDR3 has 15 amino acids. The DNA for the CDR3 is TGTGCCAGCAAAGCTAGCGGGGCCCGCACAGATACGCAGTATTTT. It translates to CASKASGARTDTQYF.

The chain carries TRBV27 and TRBJ1-1; weak D call: TRBD1 (6 bases). Germline CDR1 reads MNHEY; CDR2 reads SMNVEV (reference sequence). V shed 7 bases and J shed 0 bases, with 12 bases lying between them. The CDR3 contains 14 residues. In DNA, the CDR3 is TGTGCCAGCACCTCGGGGGGGCTGAACACTGAAGCTTTCTTT. Its protein product is CASTSGGLNTEAFF.

This clone occurred once. V gene TRBV11-2 combines with J gene TRBJ1-2, with D unclear. The ends were cut back, 0 bases at V and 4 bases at J, with 12 bases in the middle. The germline gives CDR1 SGHAT, CDR2 FQNNGV. CDR3 length: 15 amino acids. The CDR3, as DNA: TGTGCCAGCAGCTTAGATCTAGGTGGCACCTATGGCTACACCTTC. Translating gives CASSLDLGGTYGYTF.